Listed below are T cell receptor beta chains from one sample, sequenced in a study of T cell responses to AZD1222 COVID-19 vaccine. Only in-frame clones appear in the TCRdb table, and some are missing; sequencing was by immunoSEQ multiplex PCR. The sample records about 110,000 clones, around 90% being singletons. This material consisted of peripheral blood, taken on day 0 of AZD1222 vaccination. These receptors came from an adult in good health. Both conserved end residues are part of each CDR3. D genes are given only for firm matches. Only part of the rows carry a size: once, few, many, or a class if the clone is expanded.

v_gene	d_gene	len	j_gene	abundance	CDR3aa	CDR3nt
TRBV15	.	15	TRBJ1-4	.	CATSNGPATNEKLFF	TGTGCCACCAGCAATGGACCCGCAACTAATGAAAAACTGTTTTTT
TRBV19	TRBD1	15	TRBJ2-7	.	CASSHPGGRSYEQYF	TGTGCCAGTAGTCACCCAGGGGGCCGTTCCTACGAGCAGTACTTC
TRBV9	TRBD1	13	TRBJ1-4	.	CASSLDRDEKLFF	TGTGCCAGCAGCCTCGACAGGGATGAAAAACTGTTTTTT
TRBV6-5	.	14	TRBJ2-7	.	CASREFRGPYEQYF	TGTGCCAGCAGAGAGTTCCGCGGGCCCTACGAGCAGTACTTC
TRBV4-3	.	16	TRBJ1-2	.	CASSQDSGRNYYGYTF	TGCGCCAGCAGCCAAGATAGTGGCAGAAATTACTATGGCTACACCTTC
TRBV5-6	.	14	TRBJ2-5	.	CASSLAPRTETQYF	TGTGCCAGCAGCTTGGCCCCTAGAACGGAGACCCAGTACTTC
TRBV5-1	.	16	TRBJ2-3	.	CASSPRGGLGSDTQYF	TGCGCCAGCAGCCCGAGGGGGGGCCTTGGGTCAGATACGCAGTATTTT
TRBV4-3	TRBD2	15	TRBJ2-7	once	CASSQEAGGLYEQYF	TGCGCCAGCAGCCAAGAGGCGGGGGGCCTCTACGAGCAGTACTTC
TRBV7-9	.	14	TRBJ1-2	.	CASSLQGRRDGYTF	TGTGCCAGCAGCTTACAGGGGCGCCGGGATGGCTACACCTTC
TRBV21-1	.	19	TRBJ1-1	.	CASIPTYPLRLQTNTEAFF	TGTGCCAGCATCCCCACGTATCCGCTTAGGCTTCAAACGAACACTGAAGCTTTCTTT
TRBV5-6	.	13	TRBJ2-7	.	CASSPAGVFGQYF	TGTGCCAGCAGCCCCGCGGGCGTTTTCGGGCAGTACTTC
TRBV18	.	12	TRBJ1-2	.	CASSPNDYGYTF	TGTGCCAGCTCACCTAATGACTATGGCTACACCTTC
TRBV7-9	.	12	TRBJ2-5	.	CASSPPGETQYF	TGTGCCAGCAGCCCCCCCGGAGAGACCCAGTACTTC
TRBV12-3/TRBV12-4	.	13	TRBJ2-7	.	CASSLAFSYEQYF	TGTGCCAGCAGTTTGGCCTTCTCCTACGAGCAGTACTTC
TRBV5-6	.	15	TRBJ2-2	.	CASSRRLTNTGELFF	TGTGCCAGCAGTCGCAGGCTAACGAACACCGGGGAGCTGTTTTTT
TRBV5-1	TRBD1	14	TRBJ2-7	.	CASSPGQGSYEQYF	TGCGCCAGCAGTCCAGGACAGGGTTCCTACGAGCAGTACTTC
TRBV13	TRBD1	15	TRBJ1-6	.	CASSLWPRDSSPLHF	TGTGCCAGCAGCTTATGGCCCCGGGACAGTTCACCCCTCCACTTT
TRBV11-2	TRBD2	19	TRBJ2-3	.	CASSRFAPFGRGGRDTQYF	TGTGCCAGCAGCCGTTTCGCCCCGTTCGGGCGGGGGGGCCGAGATACGCAGTATTTT
TRBV7-8	.	15	TRBJ1-3	.	CASAPWGGSGNTIYF	TGTGCCAGCGCTCCTTGGGGAGGGTCTGGAAACACCATATATTTT
TRBV5-1	.	14	TRBJ2-7	.	CASSREGRSEEKYF	TGCGCCAGCAGCCGAGAGGGACGGAGTGAAGAAAAGTACTTC
TRBV24-1	.	16	TRBJ2-1	.	CATSDPRGDSYNEQFF	TGTGCCACCAGTGACCCGCGGGGAGACTCCTACAATGAGCAGTTCTTC
TRBV20-1	.	11	TRBJ2-5	.	CSARDQETQYF	TGCAGTGCTAGGGACCAAGAGACCCAGTACTTC
TRBV6-2/TRBV6-3	.	14	TRBJ1-5	.	CASSLQGTNQPQHF	TGTGCCAGCAGTTTACAGGGTACCAATCAGCCCCAGCATTTT
TRBV6-5	.	13	TRBJ1-1	.	CASNVGFNTEAFF	TGTGCCAGCAATGTGGGGTTTAACACTGAAGCTTTCTTT
TRBV2	.	13	TRBJ1-6	.	CASSLGFASPLHF	TGTGCCAGCAGTCTAGGGTTTGCTTCACCCCTCCACTTT
TRBV7-2	TRBD1	16	TRBJ2-2	.	CASSSRTGSITGELFF	TGTGCCAGCAGCTCTCGGACAGGGTCGATCACCGGGGAGCTGTTTTTT
TRBV4-2	.	14	TRBJ2-5	.	CASSQEQFGETQYF	TGTGCCAGCAGCCAAGAGCAGTTCGGAGAGACCCAGTACTTC
TRBV5-5	TRBD1	16	TRBJ1-2	.	CASSPLGDRAAYGYTF	TGTGCCAGCAGCCCCCTTGGAGACAGGGCTGCCTATGGCTACACCTTC
TRBV5-1	.	15	TRBJ2-3	.	CASSLGGPSTDTQYF	TGCGCCAGCAGCTTGGGGGGGCCAAGCACAGATACGCAGTATTTT
TRBV7-9	.	17	TRBJ1-1	.	CASRARVVDGMNTEAFF	TGTGCCAGCAGGGCAAGGGTGGTGGATGGGATGAACACTGAAGCTTTCTTT
TRBV14	.	17	TRBJ1-1	.	CASSPWWGPGVNTEAFF	TGTGCCAGCAGCCCTTGGTGGGGCCCGGGGGTGAACACTGAAGCTTTCTTT
TRBV7-6	TRBD2	15	TRBJ2-1	.	CASSLSGGSYNEQFF	TGTGCCAGCAGCTTAAGCGGGGGGTCCTACAATGAGCAGTTCTTC
TRBV21-1	.	16	TRBJ2-7	.	CASSASRPNSSYEQYF	TGTGCCAGCAGCGCCTCTCGTCCCAACTCCTCCTACGAGCAGTACTTC
TRBV6-5	TRBD1	14	TRBJ1-4	.	CASSYRGVGEKLFF	TGTGCCAGCAGCTACAGGGGGGTGGGCGAAAAACTGTTTTTT
TRBV6-2/TRBV6-3	.	11	TRBJ1-5	.	CASSRGEPQHF	TGTGCCAGCAGTCGAGGGGAGCCCCAGCATTTT
TRBV9	TRBD1	15	TRBJ1-1	.	CASSGTTGVGTEAFF	TGTGCCAGCAGCGGAACCACAGGGGTGGGCACTGAAGCTTTCTTT
TRBV11-2	TRBD1	13	TRBJ1-2	once	CASRSHTGDGYTF	TGTGCCAGCAGATCGCACACAGGGGATGGCTACACCTTC
TRBV12-3/TRBV12-4	.	13	TRBJ2-7	.	CASSLVSLYEQYF	TGTGCCAGCAGTTTAGTCAGCCTGTACGAGCAGTACTTC
TRBV11-2	TRBD2	15	TRBJ2-5	.	CASSFNSGGAETQYF	TGTGCCAGCAGCTTTAATAGCGGGGGGGCTGAGACCCAGTACTTC
TRBV12-5	TRBD1	15	TRBJ2-7	.	CASGLVQGGIYEQYF	TGTGCTAGTGGTTTGGTACAGGGGGGAATCTACGAGCAGTACTTC
TRBV28	.	15	TRBJ2-2	.	CASSLAGMNTGELFF	TGTGCCAGCAGTCTGGCGGGTATGAACACCGGGGAGCTGTTTTTT
TRBV13	.	13	TRBJ1-1	.	CASSRWGYTEAFF	TGTGCCAGCAGCCGTTGGGGGTACACTGAAGCTTTCTTT
TRBV4-1	TRBD1	15	TRBJ2-7	.	CASSQDGRGNLEQYF	TGCGCCAGCAGCCAAGACGGCAGGGGGAACCTAGAGCAGTACTTC
TRBV27	TRBD1	16	TRBJ2-5	.	CASSPSPGQGAETQYF	TGTGCCAGCAGTCCCAGTCCGGGACAGGGGGCAGAGACCCAGTACTTC
TRBV5-6	.	14	TRBJ2-5	.	CASSFSAYQETQYF	TGTGCCAGCAGCTTTTCCGCGTACCAAGAGACCCAGTACTTC